Listed here is a single T cell receptor beta chain. Its antigen is unknown. CDR3 length: 13 amino acids. The germline V gene encodes CDR1 SGHAT and CDR2 FQNNGV. This sample was included in a study of tumor and adjacent non-tumor tissue in lung cancer. Overall study: Patients comprised roughly 12 adenocarcinoma, a couple of squamous cell carcinoma and 1 small cell lung cancer.

A modified ARM-PCR protocol with three rounds of nested PCR amplified TCRbeta. MiXCR was run by TCRdb on the multiplex PCR reads, yielding one entry per CDR3 protein. Among about 110,000 distinct CDR3 sequences listed, around 57% were seen once. Study findings and constraints: Top 100 clones took a larger repertoire share in normal lung.

The template was RNA from unsorted bulk tissue. The normal lung tissue was taken more than 3 cm from the tumor edge. Donors were chemotherapy-naive, newly diagnosed lung cancer surgical patients in China, August–late 2014. The chain carries TRBV11-2 and TRBJ1-2; D is ambiguous. Sequencing was done on a sample of distant non-tumor lung tissue. The TCR sequence derives from a man aged 55 to 69 with non-small cell lung cancer. DNA of the CDR3: TGTGATAGCAGCTTATTGAGAAAAACTGGCTACACCTTC. It encodes CDSSLLRKTGYTF.